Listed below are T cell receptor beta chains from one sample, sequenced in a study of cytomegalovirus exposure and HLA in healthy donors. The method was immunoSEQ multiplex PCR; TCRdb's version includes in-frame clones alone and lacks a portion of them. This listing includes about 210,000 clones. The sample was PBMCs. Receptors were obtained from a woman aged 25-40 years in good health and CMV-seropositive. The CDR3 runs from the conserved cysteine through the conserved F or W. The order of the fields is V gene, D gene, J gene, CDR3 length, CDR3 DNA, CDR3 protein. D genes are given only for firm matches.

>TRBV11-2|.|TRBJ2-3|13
TGTGCCAGCAGTCCCATGAGCACAGATACGCAGTATTTT
CASSPMSTDTQYF
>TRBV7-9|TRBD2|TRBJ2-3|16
TGTGCCAGCAGCTCGGGACTAGCGGGGGGGAGGGATACGCAGTATTTT
CASSSGLAGGRDTQYF
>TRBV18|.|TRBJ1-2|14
TGTGCCAGCTCACCCCGGGGGAGGGTGGGTGGCTACACCTTC
CASSPRGRVGGYTF
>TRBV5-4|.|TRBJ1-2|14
TGTGCCAGCAGCTTGAACAGGGCTAACTATGGCTACACCTTC
CASSLNRANYGYTF
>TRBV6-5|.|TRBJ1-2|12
TGTGCCAGCAGTTGGCAGGGCTATGGCTACACCTTC
CASSWQGYGYTF
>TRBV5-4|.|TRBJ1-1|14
TGTGCCAGCAGCTTGGGGGCAGGGAGGAATGAAGCTTTCTTT
CASSLGAGRNEAFF
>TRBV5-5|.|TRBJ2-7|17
TGTGCCAGCAGCTTGGAGGGTGCCGGGCAGTGGGTCGGGAAGCAGTACTTC
CASSLEGAGQWVGKQYF
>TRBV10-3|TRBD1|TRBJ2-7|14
TGTGCCATCAGTGCAGGGGGCGCCTTGGGAGAGCAGTACTTC
CAISAGGALGEQYF
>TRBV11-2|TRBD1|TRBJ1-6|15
TGTGCCAGCAGCTTAGTTATGGGACAGGATTCACCCCTCCACTTT
CASSLVMGQDSPLHF
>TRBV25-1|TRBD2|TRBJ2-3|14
TGTGCCAGCATGCTAGCGGGATTCACAGATACGCAGTATTTT
CASMLAGFTDTQYF
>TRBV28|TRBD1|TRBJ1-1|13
TGTGCCAGCAGTTCCGAGACAGGGCTAGCTGCTTTCTTT
CASSSETGLAAFF
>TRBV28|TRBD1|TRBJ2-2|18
TGTGCCAGCACCCCGGGGGGACAGGGGGCCTTATTCGCCGGGGAGCTGTTTTTT
CASTPGGQGALFAGELFF
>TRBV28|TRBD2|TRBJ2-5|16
TGTGCCAGCAGTTTCAGGGCGGGAGGCTGGGGGGAGACCCAGTACTTC
CASSFRAGGWGETQYF
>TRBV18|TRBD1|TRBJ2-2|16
TGTGCCAGCTCACCACCGTCAGGGGGCGATACCGGGGAGCTGTTTTTT
CASSPPSGGDTGELFF
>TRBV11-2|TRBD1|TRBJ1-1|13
TGTGCCAGCAGCTTCGGGACAGGGGTTGAAGCTTTCTTT
CASSFGTGVEAFF
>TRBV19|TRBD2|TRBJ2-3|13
TGTGCCAGTAGTATAGCGGGGGGAGATACGCAGTATTTT
CASSIAGGDTQYF
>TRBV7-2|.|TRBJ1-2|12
TGTGCCAGCAGCTCAAGTACAACAGGCTACACCTTC
CASSSSTTGYTF
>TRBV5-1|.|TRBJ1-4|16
TGCGCCAGCAGCCCTCCGGTACAGCATGGCGCTGAAAAACTGTTTTTT
CASSPPVQHGAEKLFF
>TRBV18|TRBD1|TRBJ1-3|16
TGTGCCAGCTCACCGGACAGGGGCCACTCTGGAAACACCATATATTTT
CASSPDRGHSGNTIYF
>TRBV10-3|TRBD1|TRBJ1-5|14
TGTGCCATCAGTGAGATGACAGGGGTTCAGCCCCAGCATTTT
CAISEMTGVQPQHF
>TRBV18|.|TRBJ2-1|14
TGTGCCAGCTCACCAAACTTCCGGGACTCTGGGGCGTTCTTC
CASSPNFRDSGAFF
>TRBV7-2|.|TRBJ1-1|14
TGTGCCAGCAGCCCCCAGGGGCGGTACACTGAAGCTTTCTTT
CASSPQGRYTEAFF
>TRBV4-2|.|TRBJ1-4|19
TGTGCCAGCAGCCGAGACCCCAGGGGAGGGGACAAGGGTAATGAAAAACTGTTTTTT
CASSRDPRGGDKGNEKLFF
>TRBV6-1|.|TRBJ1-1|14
TGTGCCAGCAGGAATTCAGGGTCAATCACTGAAGCTTTCTTT
CASRNSGSITEAFF
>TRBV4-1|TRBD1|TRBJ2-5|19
TGCGCCAGCAGCCAGGCCGGGACAGGCCGGGGGACGGGGTGGGAGACCCAGTACTTC
CASSQAGTGRGTGWETQYF
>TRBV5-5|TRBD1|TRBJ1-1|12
TGTGCCAGCAGCTTGGACAGGGGGAGGGACTTCTTT
CASSLDRGRDFF
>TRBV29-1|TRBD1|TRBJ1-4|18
TGCAGCGCTGGGGGAGTTATGGGACAGGGGGCCGTTAATGAAAAACTGTTTTTT
CSAGGVMGQGAVNEKLFF
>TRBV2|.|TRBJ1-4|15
TGTGCCAGTAGGAGGCAGGGGATAAGTCTTGAAAAACTGTTTTTT
CASRRQGISLEKLFF
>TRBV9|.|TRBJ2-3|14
TGTGCCAGCAGTGACAGGCGGGGGACAGATACGCAGTATTTT
CASSDRRGTDTQYF
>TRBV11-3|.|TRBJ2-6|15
TGTGCCAGCAGCTTGGGAGTCTCTGGGGCCAACGTCCTGACTTTC
CASSLGVSGANVLTF
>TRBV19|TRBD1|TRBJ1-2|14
TGTGCCAGTAGGTTACAGGGGGCAAGGTATGGCTACACCTTC
CASRLQGARYGYTF
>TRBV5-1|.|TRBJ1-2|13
TGCGCCAGCAGCTTGTTCGGAGGTGATGGCTACACCTTC
CASSLFGGDGYTF
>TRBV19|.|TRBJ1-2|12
TGTGGCTCGAGAGCGGGAACTTATGGCTACACCTTC
CGSRAGTYGYTF
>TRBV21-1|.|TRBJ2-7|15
TGTGCCAGCAGCAAATACGGAGGGGAATACTACGAGCAGTACTTC
CASSKYGGEYYEQYF
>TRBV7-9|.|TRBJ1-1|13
TGTGCCAGCAGCTCGACAGTGAACACTGAAGCTTTCTTT
CASSSTVNTEAFF
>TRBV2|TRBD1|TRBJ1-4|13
TGTGCCAGCCTCCGGGACAGGAGTGAAAAACTGTTTTTT
CASLRDRSEKLFF
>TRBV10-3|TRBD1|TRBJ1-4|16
TGTGCCATCCCCCCTGACAGGGAGGAGACTAATGAAAAACTGTTTTTT
CAIPPDREETNEKLFF
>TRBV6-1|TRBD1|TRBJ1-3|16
TGTGCCAGCAGTGGAAACAGGGGGCTATCTGGAAACACCATATATTTT
CASSGNRGLSGNTIYF
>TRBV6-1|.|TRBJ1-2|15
TGTGCCAGCAGTGAAGGGACAGCCTCTAACTATGGCTACACCTTC
CASSEGTASNYGYTF
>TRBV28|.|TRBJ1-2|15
TGTGCCAGCAGTTCCTATCAGGCAGCTAACTATGGCTACACCTTC
CASSSYQAANYGYTF
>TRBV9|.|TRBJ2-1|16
TGTGCCAGCAGCGTCGGGGGGCATCGCTCCTACAATGAGCAGTTCTTC
CASSVGGHRSYNEQFF
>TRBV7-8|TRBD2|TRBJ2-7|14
TGTGCCAGCAGCTCTCCTAGCGGGAGATACGAGCAGTACTTC
CASSSPSGRYEQYF
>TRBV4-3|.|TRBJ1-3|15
TGCGCCAGCAGCCTAGGGGGAGGGAACGGAAACACCATATATTTT
CASSLGGGNGNTIYF
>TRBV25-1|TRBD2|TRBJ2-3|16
TGTGCCAGCAGTGACCATAGCGGGAGACAGCCAGATACGCAGTATTTT
CASSDHSGRQPDTQYF
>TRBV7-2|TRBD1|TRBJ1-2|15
TGTGCCAGCAGCTTAGCCCGACAGGGTAACTATGGCTACACCTTC
CASSLARQGNYGYTF
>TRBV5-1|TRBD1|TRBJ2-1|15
TGCGCCAGCAGCGTTGACAGGGATTGGGGCAATGAGCAGTTCTTC
CASSVDRDWGNEQFF
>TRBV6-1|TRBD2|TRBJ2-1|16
TGTGCCAGCAGTGAAACTAGCGGGGGCCTCTACAATGAGCAGTTCTTC
CASSETSGGLYNEQFF
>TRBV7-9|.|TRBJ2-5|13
TGTGCCAGCAGCTTAGGAGGATCGGAGACCCAGTACTTC
CASSLGGSETQYF
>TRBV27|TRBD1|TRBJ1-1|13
TGTGCCAGCAGTTTAAGAGGGGGCGCTGAAGCTTTCTTT
CASSLRGGAEAFF
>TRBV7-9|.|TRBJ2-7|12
TGTGCCAGCAGCTTAACCGGTTACGAGCAGTACTTC
CASSLTGYEQYF